The source of this T cell receptor beta chain is a study of T cell clones after liver transplantation (dated by TCRdb to between 2019 and 2020). For the study in its entirety: ITN030ST, the source of the samples, was a randomized trial that attempted immunosuppression withdrawal within 2 years of liver transplantation. Donor-reactive T cell clones were identified by TCRbeta sequencing after a pre-transplant mixed lymphocyte reaction and then tracked in post-transplant blood. Third party-reactive TCRbeta sequences from pre-transplant MLRs were also identified as an antigen-independent comparator for donor-reactive sequences. Of the eight recipients, a few were HCV-positive, while the remaining recipients had been transplanted for non-autoimmune, non-viral indications. No induction therapy was given to the subjects, and standard immunosuppression was administered until randomization at 12-24 months post-transplant. To count as tolerant, a recipient had to stay completely off immunosuppression for at least one year without liver enzymes climbing beyond twice the upper limit of normal. Blood samples were collected pre-transplant, pre-randomization before withdrawal, and post-randomization after either complete withdrawal or failed withdrawal. Of the 8 liver transplant recipients making up the studied cohort, 3 were classified as tolerant and 5 as non-tolerant. General study outcomes and caveats: Donor-reactive sequences decreased more than third party-reactive sequences, which suggests partial antigen-specific deletion that was not related to withdrawal success. The conclusions were considered preliminary, being limited by small, heterogeneous patient numbers and non-standardized post-transplant time points. In two subjects, low numbers of available donor cells limited the measurable donor-reactive repertoire. A significant post-transplant decrease in circulating donor-reactive CD4 TCRbeta sequences was observed in 5 of 8 subjects, irrespective of tolerance or HCV status. Once repertoire turnover was taken into account, donor-reactive detection showed a significant reduction for CD4 in 7 of 8 subjects and for CD8 in 8 of 8. Because no allograft tissue specimens were available, donor-reactive T cells may have migrated into the graft instead of being deleted.

Unstimulated PBMCs, after thawing, were stained for CD3, CD4 and CD8 and then FACS-sorted into CD3+CD4+ and CD3+CD8+ populations. All 8 studied subjects were randomized to immunosuppression withdrawal. The Qiagen DNeasy Blood and Tissue Kit was used for genomic DNA isolation. The junction shows trimming of 5 bases on V and 1 base on J, plus 15 bases between the germline ends. Sequences SGHRS (CDR1) and YFSETQ (CDR2) are obtained from the germline V gene. Including cysteine and phenylalanine, the CDR3 has 15 amino acids. Kept here is only the CDR3 DNA, which spans 45 bases and is read in frame from base 1. Frozen genomic DNA underwent high-throughput TCRbeta CDR3 sequencing by immunoSEQ, including PCR amplification, mapping, bias correction and internal controls. Turning to the authors' computational methods: Productive rearrangements were retained, and unique TCRbeta sequences were defined by the CDR3 nucleotide sequence together with the V and J gene. A sequence counted as donor-reactive only if the sequence showed at least 5-fold expansion in CFSE-low cells compared with unstimulated pre-transplant cells and had a frequency of at least 0.01%. Minimum frequency thresholds were set for each subject based on the unstimulated sample with the lowest template count, ensuring at least 90% detection power. Jensen-Shannon divergence between the top 1000 TCRbeta sequences post- versus pre-transplant served as the measure of repertoire turnover. Changes in detection of donor-reactive sequences were tested with two-sided Fisher's exact tests. TCRdb re-hosts the immuneACCESS table, in-frame sequences only. Its copies lack some clones; in the studies checked, an unresolved V gene accounts for under half of them, and the cause for the rest is not known. The V and J calls and the clone size are those of that table, but D and trimming were determined from the DNA. The table for this sample lists 40,000 to 55,000 clones; 70% to 90% of them were counted only once. Together, the top ten hold 2% to 2.5% of the sample.

With regard to this clone: Which antigen it targets is not known. Base qualities are missing; no much larger clone stands one base away.

This TCR derives from a human patient who received a liver transplant. Following transplantation, T cells from the graft donor may be among those present. The input for sequencing was CD4+ T cells from blood, taken 24 months after liver transplant. The rearranged chain carries TRBV5-1 and TRBJ1-1; the D gene is not confidently resolved. The sequenced DNA is TGCGCCAGCAGATCACGGGAAGCGGGGAACACTGAAGCTTTCTTT. It codes for CASRSREAGNTEAFF.